These T cell receptor beta chains were read from a single sample in a study of T cell responses to AZD1222 COVID-19 vaccine. This table comes from immunoSEQ multiplex PCR, and its TCRdb copy is limited to in-frame clones, with some not included. The sample shows 110,000 to 150,000 clones, 80% to 90% of them seen only once. Sequenced here: peripheral blood, sampled on day 0 of AZD1222 vaccination. The receptor source for this set is an adult in good health. Both conserved end residues are part of each CDR3. Fields, in order: V gene, J gene, clone size, D gene, CDR3 protein, CDR3 DNA. D genes are given only for firm matches. Clone size is shown for a subset of rows, as once, few, many or a class of expanded clone.

V: TRBV14
J: TRBJ2-7
size: .
D: .
CDR3: CASSQDWRGSYEQYF
DNA: TGTGCCAGCAGCCAAGATTGGAGAGGCTCCTACGAGCAGTACTTC

V: TRBV10-1
J: TRBJ1-1
size: .
D: .
CDR3: CATRLGVNTEAFF
DNA: TGCGCCACCCGACTGGGGGTGAACACTGAAGCTTTCTTT

V: TRBV3-1/TRBV3-2
J: TRBJ2-2
size: .
D: TRBD2
CDR3: CASSQTSGRNTGELFF
DNA: TGTGCCAGCAGCCAAACTAGCGGGAGGAACACCGGGGAGCTGTTTTTT

V: TRBV18
J: TRBJ1-6
size: few
D: TRBD1
CDR3: CASSPGQRNNSPLHF
DNA: TGTGCCAGCTCACCGGGACAGAGAAATAATTCACCCCTCCACTTT

V: TRBV5-1
J: TRBJ1-2
size: .
D: TRBD1
CDR3: CASSETTGGGGYTF
DNA: TGCGCCAGCAGCGAGACGACAGGGGGCGGAGGCTACACCTTC

V: TRBV12-5
J: TRBJ2-1
size: .
D: TRBD2
CDR3: CASGYEIAGIPNEQFF
DNA: TGTGCTAGTGGCTACGAAATAGCGGGTATCCCCAATGAGCAGTTCTTC

V: TRBV7-9
J: TRBJ1-2
size: .
D: .
CDR3: CASSLETASGYTF
DNA: TGTGCCAGCAGCTTAGAAACAGCCTCTGGCTACACCTTC

V: TRBV3-1/TRBV3-2
J: TRBJ1-3
size: .
D: .
CDR3: CASSLTPQGSGNTIYF
DNA: TGTGCCAGCAGCCTCACCCCTCAGGGCTCTGGAAACACCATATATTTT

V: TRBV6-1
J: TRBJ2-7
size: .
D: TRBD1
CDR3: CASSELGTGDGAYEQYF
DNA: TGTGCCAGCAGTGAACTGGGGACAGGGGACGGGGCCTACGAGCAGTACTTC

V: TRBV2
J: TRBJ1-1
size: once
D: .
CDR3: CASSEAVQLNTEAFF
DNA: TGTGCCAGCAGTGAAGCGGTGCAGTTGAACACTGAAGCTTTCTTT

V: TRBV4-2
J: TRBJ1-1
size: .
D: TRBD1
CDR3: CASSSGGQGISEAFF
DNA: TGTGCCAGCAGCTCTGGCGGACAGGGGATTTCTGAAGCTTTCTTT

V: TRBV28
J: TRBJ2-7
size: once
D: .
CDR3: CASSPPGETYEQYF
DNA: TGTGCCAGCAGTCCCCCGGGGGAGACCTACGAGCAGTACTTC

V: TRBV30
J: TRBJ1-2
size: once
D: .
CDR3: CAWGGPTTGPTTDYTF
DNA: TGTGCCTGGGGGGGACCGACTACAGGTCCGACTACCGACTACACCTTC

V: TRBV10-1
J: TRBJ1-4
size: few
D: .
CDR3: CASSDGLGGEKLFF
DNA: TGCGCCAGCAGCGACGGACTAGGGGGTGAAAAACTGTTTTTT

V: TRBV10-3
J: TRBJ2-3
size: .
D: .
CDR3: CAISEGDGRASSTDTQYF
DNA: TGTGCCATCAGTGAGGGGGATGGTCGGGCCTCTAGCACAGATACGCAGTATTTT

V: TRBV5-1
J: TRBJ2-7
size: .
D: .
CDR3: CASSLGTFYEQYF
DNA: TGCGCCAGCAGCTTGGGGACATTCTACGAGCAGTACTTC

V: TRBV30
J: TRBJ2-7
size: .
D: .
CDR3: CAWSGTSYEQYF
DNA: TGTGCCTGGAGCGGGACTTCCTACGAGCAGTACTTC

V: TRBV10-1
J: TRBJ2-2
size: .
D: .
CDR3: CASRAGTTNTGELFF
DNA: TGCGCCAGCAGAGCCGGGACAACGAACACCGGGGAGCTGTTTTTT

V: TRBV10-2
J: TRBJ1-2
size: once
D: .
CDR3: CASSGGNAGGYTF
DNA: TGCGCCAGCAGCGGGGGGAACGCGGGTGGCTACACCTTC

V: TRBV27
J: TRBJ2-3
size: .
D: TRBD2
CDR3: CASISSGSADTQYF
DNA: TGTGCCAGCATCAGTAGCGGGAGCGCAGATACGCAGTATTTT

V: TRBV2
J: TRBJ2-6
size: .
D: .
CDR3: CASREGGSGANVLTF
DNA: TGTGCCAGCAGGGAGGGGGGATCTGGGGCCAACGTCCTGACTTTC

V: TRBV18
J: TRBJ1-3
size: .
D: .
CDR3: CASSPTREGSGNTIYF
DNA: TGTGCCAGCTCACCAACTAGAGAAGGCTCTGGAAACACCATATATTTT

V: TRBV6-5
J: TRBJ1-2
size: .
D: .
CDR3: CATGQINYGYTF
DNA: TGTGCCACCGGACAGATAAACTATGGCTACACCTTC

V: TRBV2
J: TRBJ2-1
size: once
D: .
CDR3: CASRVTGSSYNEQFF
DNA: TGTGCCAGCAGAGTTACAGGGAGCTCCTACAATGAGCAGTTCTTC

V: TRBV5-4
J: TRBJ1-4
size: .
D: TRBD1
CDR3: CASSMTGGNEKLFF
DNA: TGTGCCAGCAGCATGACAGGGGGAAATGAAAAACTGTTTTTT

V: TRBV6-1
J: TRBJ1-5
size: .
D: .
CDR3: CASSEAGTFTPTPKHF
DNA: TGTGCCAGCAGTGAAGCGGGGACATTTACCCCCACCCCCAAGCATTTT

V: TRBV4-2
J: TRBJ1-1
size: .
D: .
CDR3: CASSQDPGAEAFF
DNA: TGTGCCAGCAGCCAAGACCCGGGAGCTGAAGCTTTCTTT

V: TRBV3-1/TRBV3-2
J: TRBJ1-3
size: .
D: .
CDR3: CASSQGLGVLGNTIYF
DNA: TGTGCCAGCAGCCAAGGGCTAGGAGTTCTCGGAAACACCATATATTTT

V: TRBV29-1
J: TRBJ1-1
size: .
D: TRBD1
CDR3: CSVEDRDRGGTEAFF
DNA: TGCAGCGTTGAAGATAGGGACAGGGGAGGCACTGAAGCTTTCTTT

V: TRBV12-5
J: TRBJ2-2
size: .
D: TRBD2
CDR3: CASGPRRGGLIMNTGELFF
DNA: TGTGCTAGTGGTCCCCGAAGGGGAGGGTTAATCATGAACACCGGGGAGCTGTTTTTT

V: TRBV5-4
J: TRBJ2-7
size: once
D: .
CDR3: CASSPVGAEQYF
DNA: TGTGCCAGCAGCCCCGTGGGCGCCGAGCAGTACTTC

V: TRBV5-4
J: TRBJ1-2
size: .
D: TRBD1
CDR3: CASRRTGGAYGYTF
DNA: TGTGCCAGCAGACGGACAGGAGGGGCTTATGGCTACACCTTC

V: TRBV3-1/TRBV3-2
J: TRBJ2-2
size: few
D: .
CDR3: CASSPLVGSDTGELFF
DNA: TGTGCCAGCAGCCCCCTGGTCGGGAGTGACACCGGGGAGCTGTTTTTT

V: TRBV7-2
J: TRBJ2-3
size: once
D: .
CDR3: CASSPQGSDTQYF
DNA: TGTGCCAGCAGCCCCCAGGGGTCAGATACGCAGTATTTT

V: TRBV20-1
J: TRBJ2-5
size: .
D: .
CDR3: CSARGGETQYF
DNA: TGCAGTGCTAGAGGCGGGGAGACCCAGTACTTC

V: TRBV2
J: TRBJ2-6
size: .
D: .
CDR3: CATRQASGANVLTF
DNA: TGTGCCACAAGACAGGCCTCTGGGGCCAACGTCCTGACTTTC

V: TRBV7-9
J: TRBJ2-2
size: few
D: .
CDR3: CASSLRQVNTGELFF
DNA: TGTGCCAGCAGCTTAAGACAGGTCAACACCGGGGAGCTGTTTTTT

V: TRBV28
J: TRBJ1-4
size: .
D: TRBD1
CDR3: CASSSSDRGEKLFF
DNA: TGTGCCAGCAGTTCATCCGACAGGGGCGAAAAACTGTTTTTT

V: TRBV15
J: TRBJ1-1
size: .
D: .
CDR3: CATSRARGMNTEAFF
DNA: TGTGCCACCAGCAGAGCTAGGGGAATGAACACTGAAGCTTTCTTT

V: TRBV11-2
J: TRBJ2-1
size: .
D: TRBD1
CDR3: CASSPTGGGYNEQFF
DNA: TGTGCCAGCAGCCCCACAGGGGGCGGGTACAATGAGCAGTTCTTC

V: TRBV7-2
J: TRBJ1-1
size: .
D: .
CDR3: CASRREGSTEAFF
DNA: TGTGCCAGCAGGCGCGAGGGGAGCACTGAAGCTTTCTTT

V: TRBV28
J: TRBJ1-5
size: few
D: TRBD1
CDR3: CASITGQGVDQPQHF
DNA: TGTGCCAGCATCACGGGACAGGGGGTGGATCAGCCCCAGCATTTT

V: TRBV4-2
J: TRBJ2-3
size: .
D: TRBD2
CDR3: CASSQDRAGGFTDTQYF
DNA: TGTGCCAGCAGCCAAGACCGAGCGGGAGGGTTCACAGATACGCAGTATTTT

V: TRBV19
J: TRBJ1-2
size: .
D: .
CDR3: CASSIPGSYGYTF
DNA: TGTGCCAGTAGTATTCCGGGCTCCTATGGCTACACCTTC

V: TRBV27
J: TRBJ2-2
size: .
D: TRBD1
CDR3: CASSSRTGGVGELFF
DNA: TGTGCCAGCAGTTCTAGGACAGGGGGGGTCGGGGAGCTGTTTTTT

V: TRBV18
J: TRBJ1-6
size: .
D: .
CDR3: CASSTSQGINSPLHF
DNA: TGTGCCAGCTCAACCTCACAGGGAATCAATTCACCCCTCCACTTT

V: TRBV4-2
J: TRBJ2-7
size: .
D: .
CDR3: CASSQEIGLSEQYF
DNA: TGTGCCAGCAGCCAAGAGATAGGCCTCAGCGAGCAGTACTTC

V: TRBV19
J: TRBJ1-3
size: .
D: .
CDR3: CASTVGEAGNTIYF
DNA: TGTGCCAGTACAGTGGGGGAGGCTGGAAACACCATATATTTT